Here is one T cell receptor (beta chain) with its context. J gave up 10 bases and V 6 bases, and 0 bases lay outside the gene matches. Germline V gives CDR1 SNHLY, CDR2 FYNNEI. CDR3 length: 10 residues. The sample comes from a study of blood T cell repertoires in COVID-19. About the study: COVID-19 samples, acute and convalescent, were from the United States, Italy and Spain. In each case, the material was cDNA or gDNA derived from T cells, B-cell-depleted T cells, or PBMCs.

In the authors' methods: Amplification of reference gene primers provided the estimated nucleated cell counts. TCRdb's copy holds only in-frame clones and misses some; the assay was immunoSEQ multiplex PCR. For V, J and clone size, that table is used; D and trimming come from the DNA. The sample includes about 180,000 clones, over 75% of them seen just once. This sequence was found in a middle-aged man with active or convalescent COVID-19. V gene TRBV2 combines with J gene TRBJ2-1; 7 nucleotides agree with TRBD2. Sample: peripheral blood. The CDR3 loop is CASRGGEQFF. For the CDR3, the DNA is TGTGCCAGCAGGGGGGGGGAGCAGTTCTTC.